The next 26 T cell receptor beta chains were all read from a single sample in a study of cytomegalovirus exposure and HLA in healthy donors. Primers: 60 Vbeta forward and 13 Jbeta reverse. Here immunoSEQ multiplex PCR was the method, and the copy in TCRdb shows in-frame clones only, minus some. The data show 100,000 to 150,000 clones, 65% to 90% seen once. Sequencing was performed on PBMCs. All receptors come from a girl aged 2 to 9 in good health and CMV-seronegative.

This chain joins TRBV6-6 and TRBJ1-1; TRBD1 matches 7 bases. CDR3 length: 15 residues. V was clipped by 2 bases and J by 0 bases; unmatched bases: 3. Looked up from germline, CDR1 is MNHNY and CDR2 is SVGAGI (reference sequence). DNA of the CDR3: TGTGCCAGCAGTTACACAGGGGTCATGAACACTGAAGCTTTCTTT. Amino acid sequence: CASSYTGVMNTEAFF.

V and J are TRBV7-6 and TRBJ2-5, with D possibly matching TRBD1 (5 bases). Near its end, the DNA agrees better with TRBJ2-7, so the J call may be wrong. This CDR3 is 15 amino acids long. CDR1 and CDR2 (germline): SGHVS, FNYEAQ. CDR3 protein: CASSLGSGRSYEQYF. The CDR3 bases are TGTGCCAGCAGCTTAGGTTCAGGGCGATCCTACGAGCAGTACTTC.

CDR3 nucleotide sequence: TGTGCCAGCAGTTACGCACCAGGGGACACTGAAGCTTTCTTT. Its translation is CASSYAPGDTEAFF. This chain joins TRBV6-5 and TRBJ1-1; possible D gene TRBD1, 6 bases. The germline gives CDR1 MNHEY, CDR2 SVGAGI. Trimming removed 2 bases from V and 3 bases from J, with 10 bases in between. The CDR3 has 14 amino acids.

The CDR3, as DNA: TGTGCCAGTGTCGGGACAGAGAATCAGCCCCAGCATTTT. Protein: CASVGTENQPQHF. The chain couples TRBV19 to TRBJ1-5, with TRBD1 identical over 7 bases. Germline-derived CDR1 and CDR2 are LNHDA and SQIVND (reference sequence). The V gene end was trimmed by 8 bases and the J gene end by 4 bases; junction bases not matched to a gene: 5. The CDR3 has 13 residues.

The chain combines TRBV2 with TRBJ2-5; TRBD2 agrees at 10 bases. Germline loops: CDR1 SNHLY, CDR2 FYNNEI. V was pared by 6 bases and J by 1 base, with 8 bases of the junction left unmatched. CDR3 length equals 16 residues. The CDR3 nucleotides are TGTGCCAGCAGCCGACTAGCGGGCGGGACCCAAGAGACCCAGTACTTC. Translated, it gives CASSRLAGGTQETQYF.

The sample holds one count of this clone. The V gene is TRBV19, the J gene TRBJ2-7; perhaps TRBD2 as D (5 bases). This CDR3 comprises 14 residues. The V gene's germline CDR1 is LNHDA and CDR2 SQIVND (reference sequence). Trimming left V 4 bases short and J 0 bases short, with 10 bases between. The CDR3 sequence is CASSKTGSSYEQYF. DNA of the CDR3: TGTGCCAGTAGTAAAACGGGAAGCTCCTACGAGCAGTACTTC.

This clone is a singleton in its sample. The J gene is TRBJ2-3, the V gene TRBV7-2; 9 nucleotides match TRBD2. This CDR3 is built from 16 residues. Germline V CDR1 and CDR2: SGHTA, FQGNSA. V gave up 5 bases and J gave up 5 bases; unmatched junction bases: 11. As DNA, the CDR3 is TGTGCCAGCAGCCGTTTGCGGGGGGGCCGGGTAGATACGCAGTATTTT. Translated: CASSRLRGGRVDTQYF.

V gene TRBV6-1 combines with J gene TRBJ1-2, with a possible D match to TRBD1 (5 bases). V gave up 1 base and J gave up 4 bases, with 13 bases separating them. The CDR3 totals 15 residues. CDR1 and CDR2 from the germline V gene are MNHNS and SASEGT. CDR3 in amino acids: CASSEGYAGTYGYTF. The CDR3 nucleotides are TGTGCCAGCAGTGAAGGTTACGCGGGGACCTATGGCTACACCTTC.

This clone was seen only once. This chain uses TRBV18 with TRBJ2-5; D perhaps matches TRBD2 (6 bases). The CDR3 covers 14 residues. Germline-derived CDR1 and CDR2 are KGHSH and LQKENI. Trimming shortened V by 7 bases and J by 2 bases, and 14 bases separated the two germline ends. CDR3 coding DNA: TGTGCCAGCTTGAGCGGGCGACAACAAGAGACCCAGTACTTC. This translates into CASLSGRQQETQYF.

In DNA, the CDR3 is TGTGCCACCAGCAGAGTAGGACTAGCGGGAGTAAGCTATGAGCAGTTCTTC. It codes for CATSRVGLAGVSYEQFF. V is TRBV15 and J is TRBJ2-1; 13 nucleotides agree with TRBD2. The CDR3 is 17 amino acids. Germline values: CDR1 LNHNV, CDR2 YYDKDF (reference sequence). After removal of 1 base from V and 8 bases from J, the junction contained 8 bases not matched to a gene.

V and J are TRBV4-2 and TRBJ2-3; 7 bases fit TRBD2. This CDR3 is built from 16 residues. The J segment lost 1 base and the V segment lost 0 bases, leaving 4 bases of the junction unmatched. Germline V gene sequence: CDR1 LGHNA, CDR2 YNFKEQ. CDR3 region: CASSQDFGGGTDTQYF. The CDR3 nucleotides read TGTGCCAGCAGCCAAGATTTTGGGGGGGGCACAGATACGCAGTATTTT.

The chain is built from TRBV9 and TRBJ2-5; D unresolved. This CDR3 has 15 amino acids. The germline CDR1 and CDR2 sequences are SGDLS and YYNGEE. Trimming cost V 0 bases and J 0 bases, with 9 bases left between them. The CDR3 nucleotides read TGTGCCAGCAGCGTAGGCGGCCGGGACCAAGAGACCCAGTACTTC. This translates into CASSVGGRDQETQYF.

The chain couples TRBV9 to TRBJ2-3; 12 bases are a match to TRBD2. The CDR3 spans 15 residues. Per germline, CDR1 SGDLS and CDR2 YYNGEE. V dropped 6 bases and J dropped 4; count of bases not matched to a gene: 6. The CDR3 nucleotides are TGTGCCAGCACTCCGACTAGCGGGAGTGCAGATACGCAGTATTTT. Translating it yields CASTPTSGSADTQYF.

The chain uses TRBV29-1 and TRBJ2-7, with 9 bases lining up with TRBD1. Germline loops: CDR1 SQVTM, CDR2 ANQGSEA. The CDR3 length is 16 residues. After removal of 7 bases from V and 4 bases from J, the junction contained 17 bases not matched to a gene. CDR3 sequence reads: CSATGDRDRVLYEQYF. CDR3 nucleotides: TGCAGCGCCACAGGAGACCGGGACAGGGTTTTGTACGAGCAGTACTTC.

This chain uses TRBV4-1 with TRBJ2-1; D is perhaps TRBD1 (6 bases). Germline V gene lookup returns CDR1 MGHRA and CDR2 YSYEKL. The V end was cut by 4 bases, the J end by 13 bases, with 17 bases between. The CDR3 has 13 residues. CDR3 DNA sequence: TGCGCCAGCAGCCCCCCCGTTGGGGGCGTCCAGTTCTTC. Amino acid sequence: CASSPPVGGVQFF.

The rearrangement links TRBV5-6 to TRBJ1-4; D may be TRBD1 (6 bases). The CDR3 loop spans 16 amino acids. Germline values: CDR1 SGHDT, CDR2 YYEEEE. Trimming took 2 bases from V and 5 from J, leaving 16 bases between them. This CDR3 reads CASSFYTPGVNEKLFF. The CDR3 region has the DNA TGTGCCAGCAGCTTTTATACCCCAGGGGTCAATGAAAAACTGTTTTTT.

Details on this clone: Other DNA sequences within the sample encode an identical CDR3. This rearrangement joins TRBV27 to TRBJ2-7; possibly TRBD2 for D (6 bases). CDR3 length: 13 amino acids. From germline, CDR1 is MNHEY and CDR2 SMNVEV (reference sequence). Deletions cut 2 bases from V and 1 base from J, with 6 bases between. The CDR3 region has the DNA TGTGCCAGCAGTTTAGGGGGGTCCTACGAGCAGTACTTC. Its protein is CASSLGGSYEQYF.

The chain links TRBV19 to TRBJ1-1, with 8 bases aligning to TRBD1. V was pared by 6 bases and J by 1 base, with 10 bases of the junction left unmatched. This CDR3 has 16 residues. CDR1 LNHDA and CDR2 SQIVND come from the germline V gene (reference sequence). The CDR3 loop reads CASSPGPTGGNTEAFF. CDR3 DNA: TGTGCCAGTAGCCCTGGCCCTACAGGGGGGAACACTGAAGCTTTCTTT.

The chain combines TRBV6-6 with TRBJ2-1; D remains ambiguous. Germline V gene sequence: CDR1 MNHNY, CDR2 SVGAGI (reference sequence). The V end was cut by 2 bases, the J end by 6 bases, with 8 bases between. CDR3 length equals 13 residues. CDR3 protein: CASSYEVSNEQFF. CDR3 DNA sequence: TGTGCCAGCAGTTACGAGGTTTCCAATGAGCAGTTCTTC.

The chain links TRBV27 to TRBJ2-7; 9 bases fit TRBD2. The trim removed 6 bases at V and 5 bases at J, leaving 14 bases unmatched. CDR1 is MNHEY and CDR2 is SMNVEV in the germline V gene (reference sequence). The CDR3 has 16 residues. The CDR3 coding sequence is TGTGCCAGCAGGCCTTTCTCTAGCGGGATTGCCGACGAGCAGTACTTC. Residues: CASRPFSSGIADEQYF.

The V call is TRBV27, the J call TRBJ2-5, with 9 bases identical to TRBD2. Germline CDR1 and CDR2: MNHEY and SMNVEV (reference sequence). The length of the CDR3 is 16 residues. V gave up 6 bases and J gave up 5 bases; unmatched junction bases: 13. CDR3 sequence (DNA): TGTGCCAGCAGCCCAGGGGCTAGCGGGGTAGGCGAGACCCAGTACTTC. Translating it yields CASSPGASGVGETQYF.

The CDR3 DNA reads TGTGCCAGTGTGGGACAGAACAATCAGCCCCAGCATTTT. This translates into CASVGQNNQPQHF. This rearrangement joins TRBV19 to TRBJ1-5, with TRBD1 matching over 7 bases. Germline CDR1 is LNHDA and CDR2 is SQIVND (reference sequence). This CDR3 is built from 13 residues. V trimming: 8 bases; J trimming: 3 bases; junction bases outside the gene matches: 4.

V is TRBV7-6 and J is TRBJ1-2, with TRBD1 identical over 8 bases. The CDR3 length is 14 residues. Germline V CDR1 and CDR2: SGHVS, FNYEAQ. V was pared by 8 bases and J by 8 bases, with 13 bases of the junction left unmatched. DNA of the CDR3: TGTGCCAGCTGGGGTCCTGGACAGGGCGGCGGCTACACCTTC. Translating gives CASWGPGQGGGYTF. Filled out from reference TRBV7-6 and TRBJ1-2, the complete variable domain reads GAGVSQSPRYKVTKRGQDVALRCDPISGHVSLYWYRQALGQGPEFLTYFNYEAQQDKSGLPNDRFSAERPEGSISTLTIQRTEQRDSAMYRCASWGPGQGGGYTFGSGTRLTVV.

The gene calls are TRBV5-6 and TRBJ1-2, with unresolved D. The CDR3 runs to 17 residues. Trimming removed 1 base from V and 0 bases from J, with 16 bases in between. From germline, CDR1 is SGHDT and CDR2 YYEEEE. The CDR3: CASSLFGVVTTNYGYTF. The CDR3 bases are TGTGCCAGCAGCTTGTTCGGGGTGGTGACCACTAACTATGGCTACACCTTC.

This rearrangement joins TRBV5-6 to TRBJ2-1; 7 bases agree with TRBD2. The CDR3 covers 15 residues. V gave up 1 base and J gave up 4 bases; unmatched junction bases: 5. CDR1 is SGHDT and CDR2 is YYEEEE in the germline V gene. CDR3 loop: CASSLLWGGYNEQFF. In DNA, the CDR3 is TGTGCCAGCAGCTTGTTGTGGGGGGGTTACAATGAGCAGTTCTTC. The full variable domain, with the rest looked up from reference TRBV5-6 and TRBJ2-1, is DAGVTQSPTHLIKTRGQQVTLRCSPKSGHDTVSWYQQALGQGPQFIFQYYEEEERQRGNFPDRFSGHQFPNYSSELNVNALLLGDSALYLCASSLLWGGYNEQFFGPGTRLTVL.

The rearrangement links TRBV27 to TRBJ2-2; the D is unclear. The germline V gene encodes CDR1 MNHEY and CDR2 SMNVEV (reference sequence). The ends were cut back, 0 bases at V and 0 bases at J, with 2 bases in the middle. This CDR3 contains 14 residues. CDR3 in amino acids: CASSLSANTGELFF. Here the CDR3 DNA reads TGTGCCAGCAGTTTATCCGCGAACACCGGGGAGCTGTTTTTT.